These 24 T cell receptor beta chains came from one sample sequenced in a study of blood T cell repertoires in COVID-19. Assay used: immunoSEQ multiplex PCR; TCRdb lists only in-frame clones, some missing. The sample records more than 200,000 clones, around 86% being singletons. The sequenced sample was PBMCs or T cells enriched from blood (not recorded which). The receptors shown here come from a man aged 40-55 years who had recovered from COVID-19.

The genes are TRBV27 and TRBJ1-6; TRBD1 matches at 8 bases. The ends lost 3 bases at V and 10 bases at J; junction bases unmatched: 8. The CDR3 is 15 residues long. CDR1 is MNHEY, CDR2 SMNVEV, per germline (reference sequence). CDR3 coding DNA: TGTGCCAGCAGTTTCCTTGGACAGGGTGGATCACCCCTCCACTTT. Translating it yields CASSFLGQGGSPLHF.

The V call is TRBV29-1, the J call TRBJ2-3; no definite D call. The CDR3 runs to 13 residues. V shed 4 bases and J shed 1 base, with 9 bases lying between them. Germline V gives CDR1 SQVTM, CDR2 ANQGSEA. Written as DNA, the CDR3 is TGCAGCGTTGTCCCAGGCCGCACAGATACGCAGTATTTT. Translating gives CSVVPGRTDTQYF.

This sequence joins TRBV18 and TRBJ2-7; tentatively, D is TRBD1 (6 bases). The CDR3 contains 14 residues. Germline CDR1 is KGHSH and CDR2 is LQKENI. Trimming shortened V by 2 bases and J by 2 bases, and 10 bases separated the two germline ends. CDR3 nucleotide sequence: TGTGCCAGCTCACCAAGGACAGAGCCCTACGAGCAGTACTTC. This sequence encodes CASSPRTEPYEQYF.

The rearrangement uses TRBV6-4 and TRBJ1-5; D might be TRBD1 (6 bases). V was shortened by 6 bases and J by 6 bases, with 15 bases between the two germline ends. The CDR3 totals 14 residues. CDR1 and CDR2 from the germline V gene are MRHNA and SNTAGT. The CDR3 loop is CASRVGHPPQPQHF. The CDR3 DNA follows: TGTGCCAGCAGGGTGGGACACCCTCCTCAGCCCCAGCATTTT.

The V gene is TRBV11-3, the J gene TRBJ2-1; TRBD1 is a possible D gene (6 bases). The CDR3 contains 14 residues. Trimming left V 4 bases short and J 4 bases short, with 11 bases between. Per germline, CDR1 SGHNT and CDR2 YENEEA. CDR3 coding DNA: TGTGCCAGCAGCTCCGGTACAGGGTACAATGAGCAGTTCTTC. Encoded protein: CASSSGTGYNEQFF.

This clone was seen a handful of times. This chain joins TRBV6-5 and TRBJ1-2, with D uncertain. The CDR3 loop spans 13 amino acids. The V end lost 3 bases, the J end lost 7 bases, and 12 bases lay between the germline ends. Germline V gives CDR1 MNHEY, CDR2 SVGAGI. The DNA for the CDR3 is TGTGCCAGCAGTTATTTGGCCTTCGCTGGCTACACCTTC. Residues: CASSYLAFAGYTF.

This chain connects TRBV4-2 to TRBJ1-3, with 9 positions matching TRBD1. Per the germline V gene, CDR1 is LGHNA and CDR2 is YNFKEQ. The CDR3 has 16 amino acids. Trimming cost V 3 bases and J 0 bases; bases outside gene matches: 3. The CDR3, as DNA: TGTGCCAGCAGCCAGGGGACAGGGAACTCTGGAAACACCATATATTTT. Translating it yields CASSQGTGNSGNTIYF.

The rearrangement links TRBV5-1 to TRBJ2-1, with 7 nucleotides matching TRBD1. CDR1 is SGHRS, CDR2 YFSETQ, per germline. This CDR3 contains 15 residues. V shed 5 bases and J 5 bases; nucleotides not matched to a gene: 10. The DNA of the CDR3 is TGCGCCAGCAGACAGACCGGGACAGTAGACAATGAGCAGTTCTTC. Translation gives CASRQTGTVDNEQFF.

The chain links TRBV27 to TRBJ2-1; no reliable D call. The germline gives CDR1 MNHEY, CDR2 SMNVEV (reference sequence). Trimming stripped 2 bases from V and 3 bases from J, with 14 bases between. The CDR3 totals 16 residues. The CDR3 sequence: CASSLSSDGYYNEQFF. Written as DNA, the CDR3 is TGTGCCAGCAGTTTAAGTTCCGACGGGTACTACAATGAGCAGTTCTTC.

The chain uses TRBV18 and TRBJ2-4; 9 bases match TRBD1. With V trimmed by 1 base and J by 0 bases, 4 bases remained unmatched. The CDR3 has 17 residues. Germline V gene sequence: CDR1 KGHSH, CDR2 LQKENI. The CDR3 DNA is TGTGCCAGCTCACCACTAAGGGACAGGGAAGCCAAAAACATTCAGTACTTC. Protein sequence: CASSPLRDREAKNIQYF.

CDR3 in amino acids: CASLTGVNYGYTF. DNA of the CDR3: TGTGCCAGCCTAACAGGGGTTAACTATGGCTACACCTTC. The chain has TRBV28 and TRBJ1-2, with TRBD1 matching 7 bases. Per germline, CDR1 MDHEN and CDR2 SYDVKM. This CDR3 spans 13 amino acids. V lost 8 bases and J lost 1; bases outside the gene matches: 4.

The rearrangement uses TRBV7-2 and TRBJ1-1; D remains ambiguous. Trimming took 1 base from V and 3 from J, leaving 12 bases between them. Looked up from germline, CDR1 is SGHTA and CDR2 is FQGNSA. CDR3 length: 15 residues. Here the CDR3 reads CASSLGAGLDTEAFF. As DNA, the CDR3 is TGTGCCAGCAGCTTAGGTGCAGGATTAGACACTGAAGCTTTCTTT.

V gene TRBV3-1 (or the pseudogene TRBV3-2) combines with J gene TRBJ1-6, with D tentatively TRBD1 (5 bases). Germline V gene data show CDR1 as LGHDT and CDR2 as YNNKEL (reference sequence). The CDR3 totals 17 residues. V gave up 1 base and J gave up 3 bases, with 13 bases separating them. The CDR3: CASSQGGGLGYNSPLHF. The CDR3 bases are TGTGCCAGCAGCCAAGGGGGGGGTTTGGGCTATAATTCACCCCTCCACTTT.

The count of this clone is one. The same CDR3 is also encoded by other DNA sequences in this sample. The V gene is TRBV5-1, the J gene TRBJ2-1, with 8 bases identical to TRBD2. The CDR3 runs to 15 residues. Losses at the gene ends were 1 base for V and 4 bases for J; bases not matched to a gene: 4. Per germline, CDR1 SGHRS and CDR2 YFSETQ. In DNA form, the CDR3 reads TGCGCCAGCAGCTTGACTAGCGGAGGGTACAATGAGCAGTTCTTC. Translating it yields CASSLTSGGYNEQFF.

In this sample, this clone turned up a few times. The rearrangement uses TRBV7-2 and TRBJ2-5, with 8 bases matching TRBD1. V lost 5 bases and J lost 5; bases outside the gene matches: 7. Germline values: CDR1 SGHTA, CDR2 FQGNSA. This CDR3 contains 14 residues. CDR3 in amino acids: CASSLRTGKETQYF. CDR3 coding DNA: TGTGCCAGCAGCCTACGGACAGGGAAGGAGACCCAGTACTTC.

In DNA form, the CDR3 reads TGTGCCATCAGTGAGTCGATAAACAGGGTGAACACTGAAGCTTTCTTT. This gives the protein CAISESINRVNTEAFF. The J gene is TRBJ1-1, the V gene TRBV10-3; a weak D match, TRBD1 (6 bases). Germline assignment: CDR1 ENHRY and CDR2 SYGVKD. V shed 0 bases and J shed 0 bases, with 11 bases lying between them. The CDR3 covers 16 residues.

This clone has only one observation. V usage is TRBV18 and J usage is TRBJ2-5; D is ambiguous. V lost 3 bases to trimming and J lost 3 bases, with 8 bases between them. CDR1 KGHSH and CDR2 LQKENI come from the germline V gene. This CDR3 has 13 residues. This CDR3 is CASSPVEKETQYF. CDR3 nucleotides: TGTGCCAGCTCACCGGTTGAGAAAGAGACCCAGTACTTC.

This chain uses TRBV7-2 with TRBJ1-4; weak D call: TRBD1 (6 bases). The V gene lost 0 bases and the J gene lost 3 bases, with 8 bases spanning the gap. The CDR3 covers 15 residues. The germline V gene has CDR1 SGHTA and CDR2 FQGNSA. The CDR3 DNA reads TGTGCCAGCAGCTTAGCGGGACACTCTAATGAAAAACTGTTTTTT. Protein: CASSLAGHSNEKLFF.

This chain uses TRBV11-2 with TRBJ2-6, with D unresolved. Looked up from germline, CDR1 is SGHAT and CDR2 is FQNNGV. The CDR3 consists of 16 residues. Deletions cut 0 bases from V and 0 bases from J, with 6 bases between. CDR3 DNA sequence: TGTGCCAGCAGCTTAGACAGGATCTCTGGGGCCAACGTCCTGACTTTC. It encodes CASSLDRISGANVLTF.

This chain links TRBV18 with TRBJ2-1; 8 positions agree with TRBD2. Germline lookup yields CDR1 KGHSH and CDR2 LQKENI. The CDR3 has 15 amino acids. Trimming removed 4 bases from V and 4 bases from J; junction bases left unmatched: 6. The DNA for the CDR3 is TGTGCCAGCTCACTCCCATCTAGCGGGTACAATGAGCAGTTCTTC. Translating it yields CASSLPSSGYNEQFF.

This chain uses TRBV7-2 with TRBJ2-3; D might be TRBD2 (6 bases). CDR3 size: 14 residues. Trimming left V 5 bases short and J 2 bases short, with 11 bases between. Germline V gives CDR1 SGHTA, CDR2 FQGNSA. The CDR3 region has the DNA TGTGCCAGCAGCCCTCCGGGACTCACAGATACGCAGTATTTT. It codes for CASSPPGLTDTQYF.

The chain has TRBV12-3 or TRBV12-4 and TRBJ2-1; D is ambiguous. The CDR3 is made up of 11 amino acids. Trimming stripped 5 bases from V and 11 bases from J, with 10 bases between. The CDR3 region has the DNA TGTGCCAGCAGTCAGACACCCCAGCAGTTCTTC. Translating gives CASSQTPQQFF.

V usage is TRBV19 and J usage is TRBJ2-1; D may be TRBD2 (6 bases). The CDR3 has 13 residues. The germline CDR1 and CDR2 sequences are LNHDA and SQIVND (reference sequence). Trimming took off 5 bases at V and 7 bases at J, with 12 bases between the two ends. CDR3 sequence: CASSYSGVNEQFF. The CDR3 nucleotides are TGTGCCAGTAGTTATTCGGGGGTGAATGAGCAGTTCTTC.

CDR3 coding DNA: TGCGCCAGCAGCTTGTCCCGGGACACTGAAGCTTTCTTT. This sequence encodes CASSLSRDTEAFF. The chain couples TRBV5-1 to TRBJ1-1, with D uncertain. The V gene's germline CDR1 is SGHRS and CDR2 YFSETQ. The CDR3 is 13 residues long. V gave up 1 base and J gave up 3 bases, with 7 bases separating them.